This entry lists 21 T cell receptor beta chains sequenced from one sample in a study of T cell responses to AZD1222 COVID-19 vaccine. The protocol was immunoSEQ multiplex PCR, while the TCRdb copy is restricted to in-frame clones and leaves out a portion. The sample includes tens of thousands of clones, roughly 87% of them seen just once. The sequences come from peripheral blood, collected 28 days after the second AZD1222 dose. The receptors shown here come from an adult who received the AZD1222 COVID-19 vaccine.

V gene TRBV12-3 or TRBV12-4 combines with J gene TRBJ2-3; D is ambiguous. The CDR3 runs to 13 residues. V was clipped by 2 bases and J by 6 bases, with 9 bases between them. The CDR3 DNA is TGTGCCAGCAGTTTAAATACGAGGGATACGCAGTATTTT. Translating gives CASSLNTRDTQYF.

The chain carries TRBV6-5 and TRBJ1-2, with 9 bases matching TRBD1. Germline CDR1 MNHEY, CDR2 SVGAGI. The CDR3 contains 15 residues. V was clipped by 10 bases and J by 4 bases; unmatched bases: 13. As DNA, the CDR3 is TGTGCCATACTTACCGGGACAGGGATCGGCTATGGCTACACCTTC. Protein sequence: CAILTGTGIGYGYTF.

V and J are TRBV6-2 or TRBV6-3 and TRBJ2-7; D not resolved. The CDR3 has 16 amino acids. Trimming stripped 1 base from V and 3 bases from J, with 16 bases between. Germline CDR1 reads MNHEY; CDR2 reads SVGEGT. The CDR3 sequence: CASSYYSDRLDYEQYF. CDR3 DNA: TGTGCCAGCAGTTACTATTCGGACCGCCTAGACTACGAGCAGTACTTC.

The chain carries TRBV3-1 (or the pseudogene TRBV3-2) and TRBJ1-2; D not resolved. Trimming left V 0 bases short and J 6 bases short, with 14 bases between. This CDR3 is 15 amino acids long. Germline V gives CDR1 LGHDT, CDR2 YNNKEL (reference sequence). The CDR3 sequence: CASSQDSHSVDGYTF. The CDR3 coding sequence is TGTGCCAGCAGCCAAGATTCCCACAGCGTCGATGGCTACACCTTC.

This clone has only one observation. The chain links TRBV5-8 to TRBJ1-2; maybe TRBD1 (5 bases). The CDR3 spans 13 residues. Germline V gene sequence: CDR1 SGHTS, CDR2 YDEGEE. Between the trimmed V and J ends, which lost 7 bases and 6 bases, there was a span of 16 bases. CDR3 sequence: CASLLGLGHGYTF. In nucleotides, the CDR3 is TGTGCCAGCTTACTGGGGCTTGGGCATGGCTACACCTTC.

The CDR3 bases are TGCGCCAGCAGCCAAGTTCGTACAGGGGCTAGCACAGATACGCAGTATTTT. Its protein is CASSQVRTGASTDTQYF. The V and J genes are TRBV4-1 and TRBJ2-3; 7 positions agree with TRBD1. CDR1 is MGHRA, CDR2 YSYEKL, per germline. The junction had 7 bases not matched to a gene; V was cut back by 1 base and J by 0 bases. The CDR3 is 17 amino acids.

This clone was counted once. This CDR3 reads CASTSRRGGADTQYF. CDR3 sequence (DNA): TGTGCCAGTACCTCGAGGAGGGGGGGTGCAGATACGCAGTATTTT. The chain joins TRBV19 to TRBJ2-3, with TRBD2 as a possible D gene (7 bases). The CDR3 runs to 15 residues. V lost 7 bases to trimming and J lost 4 bases, with 18 bases between them. Per germline, CDR1 LNHDA and CDR2 SQIVND (reference sequence). The variable domain in full, with the rest retrieved from reference TRBV19 and TRBJ2-3, is DGGITQSPKYLFRKEGQNVTLSCEQNLNHDAMYWYRQDPGQGLRLIYYSQIVNDFQKGDIAEGYSVSREKKESFPLTVTSAQKNPTAFYLCASTSRRGGADTQYFGPGTRLTVL.

The chain carries TRBV7-6 and TRBJ1-4; maybe TRBD1 (6 bases). V lost 5 bases and J 6 bases, leaving 19 bases between the germline ends. Germline V lookup: CDR1 SGHVS, CDR2 FNYEAQ. The CDR3 extends over 16 amino acids. The CDR3 loop is CASSQRPGGRDEKLFF. CDR3 sequence (DNA): TGTGCCAGCAGCCAGAGGCCGGGGGGGCGGGATGAAAAACTGTTTTTT. The full variable domain, its missing parts supplied by reference TRBV7-6 and TRBJ1-4, is GAGVSQSPRYKVTKRGQDVALRCDPISGHVSLYWYRQALGQGPEFLTYFNYEAQQDKSGLPNDRFSAERPEGSISTLTIQRTEQRDSAMYRCASSQRPGGRDEKLFFGSGTQLSVL.

J is TRBJ1-4 and V is TRBV21-1. TRBV21-1 is assigned pseudogene status. The CDR3 has 17 amino acids. The CDR3 spells CASSNGARYTTNEKLFF. CDR3 sequence (DNA): TGTGCCAGCAGCAATGGCGCCCGATATACAACTAATGAAAAACTGTTTTTT.

The genes are TRBV5-1 and TRBJ2-2; 8 bases fit TRBD1. Germline CDR1 and CDR2: SGHRS and YFSETQ. The CDR3 has 15 amino acids. Losses at the gene ends were 4 bases for V and 6 bases for J; bases not matched to a gene: 8. The CDR3 DNA reads TGCGCCAGCAGCCTCAGGACAGGGAGCGCCGGGGAGCTGTTTTTT. It yields the protein CASSLRTGSAGELFF.

The V and J genes are TRBV10-3 and TRBJ2-7; D is ambiguous. The length of the CDR3 is 16 residues. CDR1 is ENHRY, CDR2 SYGVKD, per germline. V was cut by 6 bases and J by 2 bases, with 20 bases left in between. The CDR3 DNA is TGTGCCATCAGCACTACCCGGGCCCAGATCGCCTACGAGCAGTACTTC. It is translated as CAISTTRAQIAYEQYF.

This chain uses TRBV5-6 with TRBJ1-1; 7 nucleotides line up with TRBD1. V gave up 1 base and J gave up 4 bases; unmatched junction bases: 7. Germline CDR1 is SGHDT and CDR2 is YYEEEE. There are 15 residues in the CDR3. The CDR3 nucleotides are TGTGCCAGCAGCTTGTATGACAGGGTAGTCACTGAAGCTTTCTTT. Its protein product is CASSLYDRVVTEAFF.

The V call is TRBV11-2, the J call TRBJ1-4, with D tentatively TRBD1 (5 bases). The V end was cut by 10 bases, the J end by 5 bases, with 20 bases between. The CDR3 extends over 15 amino acids. Per germline, CDR1 SGHAT and CDR2 FQNNGV. CDR3 protein: CATARAQNRNEKLFF. Here the CDR3 DNA reads TGTGCCACCGCCAGGGCCCAGAATCGGAATGAAAAACTGTTTTTT. The full variable domain, completed using reference TRBV11-2 and TRBJ1-4, is EAGVAQSPRYKIIEKRQSVAFWCNPISGHATLYWYQQILGQGPKLLIQFQNNGVVDDSQLPKDRFSAERLKGVDSTLKIQPAKLEDSAVYLCATARAQNRNEKLFFGSGTQLSVL.

This sequence joins TRBV5-4 and TRBJ2-1, with TRBD2 matching 7 bases. Looked up from germline, CDR1 is SGHNT and CDR2 is YYREEE (reference sequence). V trimming: 10 bases; J trimming: 3 bases; junction bases outside the gene matches: 10. This CDR3 comprises 14 residues. The CDR3 nucleotides read TGTGCCTCGGGGGGACTCAAGGGCTACAATGAGCAGTTCTTC. This codes for CASGGLKGYNEQFF.

The chain joins TRBV21-1 to TRBJ2-5. TRBV21-1 is a pseudogene segment. The CDR3 is made up of 14 amino acids. CDR3: CASSKTWTEETQYF. In DNA form, the CDR3 reads TGTGCCAGCAGCAAAACGTGGACGGAAGAGACCCAGTACTTC.

This chain connects TRBV1 to TRBJ2-2; the D call of TRBD2 is as the table states it, not checked on the DNA. TRBV1 counts as a pseudogene. The CDR3 has 12 amino acids. CDR3 nucleotide sequence: TGCACCAGCAGCCTCCGCACCGGGGAGCTGTTTTTT. Translating gives CTSSLRTGELFF.

The chain has TRBV30 and TRBJ1-2; 7 nucleotides match TRBD1. The CDR3 runs 16 residues. V lost 5 bases to trimming and J lost 3 bases; unmatched junction nucleotides: 15. Germline V lookup: CDR1 GTSNPN, CDR2 SVGIG (reference sequence). This chain's CDR3 is CAWGRQGPTGDYGYTF. In nucleotides, the CDR3 is TGTGCCTGGGGTAGACAGGGCCCTACCGGGGACTATGGCTACACCTTC.

J is TRBJ2-3 and V is TRBV6-5, with D maybe TRBD1 (5 bases). Trimming removed 0 bases from V and 2 bases from J, with 9 bases in between. This CDR3 has 15 residues. Germline values: CDR1 MNHEY, CDR2 SVGAGI. The CDR3 region has the DNA TGTGCCAGCAGTTACTCCCCAGGGCACACAGATACGCAGTATTTT. As protein: CASSYSPGHTDTQYF.

This clone has a single count. This chain joins TRBV6-6 and TRBJ1-5; no definite D call. Germline V lookup: CDR1 MNHNY, CDR2 SVGAGI (reference sequence). The germline V and J ends were trimmed by 7 bases and 2 bases, with 9 bases remaining between them. CDR3 length: 13 residues. The CDR3 region has the DNA TGTGCCAGCAAAGATCTGGGCAATCAGCCCCAGCATTTT. This translates into CASKDLGNQPQHF.

The chain carries TRBV7-2 and TRBJ2-2, with D tentatively TRBD2 (7 bases). The CDR3 has 18 residues. Germline CDR1 reads SGHTA; CDR2 reads FQGNSA. The V end lost 4 bases, the J end lost 3 bases, and 21 bases lay between the germline ends. This CDR3 is CASSSSMRGGSDTGELFF. The CDR3 DNA sequence: TGTGCCAGCAGCTCCTCGATGAGGGGGGGCTCGGACACCGGGGAGCTGTTTTTT.

The CDR3 sequence: CASSISGPNNQPQHF. CDR3 nucleotides: TGTGCCAGTAGTATTTCGGGTCCTAATAATCAGCCCCAGCATTTT. V gene TRBV19 combines with J gene TRBJ1-5; no reliable D call. The CDR3 length is 15 residues. CDR1 and CDR2 (germline): LNHDA, SQIVND (reference sequence). V was clipped by 3 bases and J by 4 bases, with 13 bases between them.